This T cell receptor (beta chain) is drawn from a study of CD8+ T cells in alopecia areata. Broader study findings: Higher clonality was seen in lesional scalp than in normal scalp, especially in alopecia totalis/universalis.

A note on this clone: Its target is unknown.

Once RNA had been extracted, it was reverse transcribed into cDNA to act as the sequencing template. Sequenced by immunoSEQ multiplex PCR; TCRdb stores in-frame clones only, minus some. The data hold fewer than 150,000 clones, with over 60% observed a single time. The clonotype was recovered from a human donor in good health. Material: CD4+ T cells sorted from blood.

This CDR3 reads CAWSETGTEAFF. The CDR3 DNA reads TGTGCCTGGAGTGAGACGGGCACTGAAGCTTTCTTT. This chain joins TRBV30 and TRBJ1-1; D gene uncertain. Germline CDR1 GTSNPN, CDR2 SVGIG (reference sequence). V was trimmed by 1 base and J by 4 bases, leaving 7 bases between them. The CDR3 consists of 12 residues.